Following are 29 T cell receptor beta chains from one sample sequenced in a study of blood T cell repertoires in COVID-19. The repertoire was sequenced with immunoSEQ multiplex PCR; TCRdb's copy has only in-frame clones and lacks some. The sample yields about 140,000 clones, about 86% seen once. Sequencing was carried out using peripheral blood. These receptors all stem from an older woman with acute or convalescent COVID-19.

The CDR3 sequence: CASSDSYSGGGYTF. CDR3 nucleotides: TGTGCCAGCAGTGACTCCTATTCCGGGGGTGGCTACACCTTC. The chain employs TRBV6-4 and TRBJ1-2; possibly TRBD1 for D (5 bases). Per the germline V gene, CDR1 is MRHNA and CDR2 is SNTAGT. V was clipped by 0 bases and J by 7 bases, with 12 bases between them. The CDR3 consists of 14 residues.

The rearrangement joins TRBV10-3 to TRBJ2-7, with D possibly TRBD2 on 5 matching bases. This CDR3 is built from 14 residues. Germline-derived CDR1 and CDR2 are ENHRY and SYGVKD. Between the trimmed V and J ends, which lost 0 bases and 2 bases, there was a span of 8 bases. The CDR3 DNA is TGTGCCATCAGTGAGTCGGCGGGCCCCTACGAGCAGTACTTC. It encodes CAISESAGPYEQYF.

The chain joins TRBV7-8 to TRBJ2-1; maybe TRBD1 (6 bases). This CDR3 is built from 17 residues. Trimming removed 0 bases from V and 9 bases from J, with 21 bases in between. From germline, CDR1 is SGHVS and CDR2 FQNEAQ. The CDR3 loop reads CASSLAWSLIDRFEQFF. Here the CDR3 DNA reads TGTGCCAGCAGCTTAGCGTGGTCGCTTATTGACAGGTTTGAGCAGTTCTTC.

This chain uses TRBV19 with TRBJ1-4; 10 bases match TRBD1. CDR1 LNHDA and CDR2 SQIVND come from the germline V gene (reference sequence). V trimming: 4 bases; J trimming: 8 bases; junction bases outside the gene matches: 13. This CDR3 has 17 residues. Here the CDR3 DNA reads TGTGCCAGTAGTACCTACCGGGACAGGGGTCCGGAAGAAAAACTGTTTTTT. It codes for CASSTYRDRGPEEKLFF.

The chain has TRBV7-6 and TRBJ2-3, with 8 bases aligning to TRBD2. Germline CDR1 and CDR2: SGHVS and FNYEAQ. The CDR3 loop spans 15 amino acids. J was trimmed by 0 bases and V by 10 bases; bases with no gene match: 9. Here the CDR3 reads CATRWTSSSTDTQYF. The CDR3 coding sequence is TGTGCCACCAGATGGACTAGCTCGAGCACAGATACGCAGTATTTT.

V and J are TRBV27 and TRBJ1-6, with D maybe TRBD1 (6 bases). Germline V gene lookup returns CDR1 MNHEY and CDR2 SMNVEV (reference sequence). V lost 6 bases and J 11 bases, leaving 14 bases between the germline ends. The CDR3 loop spans 13 amino acids. The CDR3 reads CASRPTGATPLHF. In nucleotides, the CDR3 is TGTGCCAGCAGGCCGACAGGAGCAACACCCCTCCACTTT.

This sequence joins TRBV6-1 and TRBJ2-7, with D possibly matching TRBD1 (5 bases). The length of the CDR3 is 13 residues. The V end was cut by 3 bases, the J end by 5 bases, with 11 bases between. CDR1 MNHNS and CDR2 SASEGT come from the germline V gene. The CDR3 spells CASSDSGRDEQYF. The CDR3 DNA reads as TGTGCCAGCAGTGATTCGGGCAGGGACGAGCAGTACTTC.

The chain uses TRBV9 and TRBJ1-2; D perhaps matches TRBD1 (6 bases). The germline V and J ends were trimmed by 0 bases and 1 base, with 13 bases remaining between them. The CDR3 loop spans 16 amino acids. From germline, CDR1 is SGDLS and CDR2 YYNGEE. CDR3: CASSVAAGAINYGYTF. The CDR3 coding sequence is TGTGCCAGCAGCGTAGCGGCAGGGGCGATTAACTATGGCTACACCTTC. The full variable domain, its missing parts supplied by reference TRBV9 and TRBJ1-2, is DSGVTQTPKHLITATGQRVTLRCSPRSGDLSVYWYQQSLDQGLQFLIQYYNGEERAKGNILERFSAQQFPDLHSELNLSSLELGDSALYFCASSVAAGAINYGYTFGSGTRLTVV.

The rearrangement uses TRBV29-1 and TRBJ2-2, with 8 nucleotides matching TRBD1. Germline V gene lookup returns CDR1 SQVTM and CDR2 ANQGSEA. The CDR3 loop spans 15 amino acids. V trimming: 6 bases; J trimming: 1 base; junction bases outside the gene matches: 7. CDR3 nucleotide sequence: TGCAGCGTCCGGTCCGGGACAGGGAACACCGGGGAGCTGTTTTTT. As protein: CSVRSGTGNTGELFF.

This clone is a singleton in its sample. The chain is built from TRBV29-1 and TRBJ2-5; TRBD2 is a possible D gene (5 bases). The CDR3 spans 12 residues. V lost 3 bases and J 4 bases, leaving 9 bases between the germline ends. Germline V gene data show CDR1 as SQVTM and CDR2 as ANQGSEA. CDR3 in DNA: TGCAGCGTTGAGTTTGGAGGAGAGACCCAGTACTTC. Translation: CSVEFGGETQYF.

The gene calls are TRBV28 and TRBJ1-2, with D tentatively TRBD1 (5 bases). The CDR3 totals 13 residues. Germline loops: CDR1 MDHEN, CDR2 SYDVKM. Trimming cost V 2 bases and J 2 bases, with 6 bases left between them. As DNA, the CDR3 is TGTGCCAGCAGTTTAAGGGGCAACTATGGCTACACCTTC. The encoded protein is CASSLRGNYGYTF.

The chain uses TRBV28 and TRBJ1-5; D is unclear. Germline loops: CDR1 MDHEN, CDR2 SYDVKM. The CDR3 contains 14 residues. V lost 5 bases and J 3 bases, leaving 11 bases between the germline ends. The DNA for the CDR3 is TGTGCCAGCAGTCCAATCGGTTACAATCAGCCCCAGCATTTT. This encodes CASSPIGYNQPQHF.

This clone appeared a single time. The V call is TRBV28, the J call TRBJ1-1, with 10 nucleotides matching TRBD1. CDR3 length: 15 amino acids. After removal of 6 bases from V and 1 base from J, the junction contained 5 bases not matched to a gene. In germline, CDR1 is MDHEN, CDR2 SYDVKM. The CDR3 bases are TGTGCCAGCAGGGACGACAGGGGGCGGAACACTGAAGCTTTCTTT. It is translated as CASRDDRGRNTEAFF.

This chain uses TRBV19 with TRBJ2-1, with D unresolved. Germline V lookup: CDR1 LNHDA, CDR2 SQIVND (reference sequence). Trimming removed 5 bases from V and 1 base from J, with 9 bases in between. The length of the CDR3 is 14 residues. Here the CDR3 reads CASSFRGSYNEQFF. The CDR3, as DNA: TGTGCCAGTAGTTTCCGAGGTTCCTACAATGAGCAGTTCTTC.

The chain carries TRBV27 and TRBJ2-3; 10 nucleotides align to TRBD2. The CDR3 has 16 residues. V shed 1 base, J shed 5 bases, and the junction held 6 bases outside the gene matches. Per the germline V gene, CDR1 is MNHEY and CDR2 is SMNVEV (reference sequence). The CDR3 protein is CASSLWSGGAIDTQYF. The CDR3 DNA reads as TGTGCCAGCAGTTTATGGAGCGGGGGGGCCATAGATACGCAGTATTTT.

This chain links TRBV19 with TRBJ2-5, with 7 bases matching TRBD2. The CDR3 loop spans 16 amino acids. After removal of 3 bases from V and 4 bases from J, the junction contained 11 bases not matched to a gene. Germline V gene sequence: CDR1 LNHDA, CDR2 SQIVND (reference sequence). CDR3 in DNA: TGTGCCAGTAGTATGAGGACGGGGCCGGGGGGAGAGACCCAGTACTTC. This sequence encodes CASSMRTGPGGETQYF.

The chain carries TRBV28 and TRBJ2-3; tentatively, D is TRBD2 (5 bases). The germline V and J ends were trimmed by 8 bases and 5 bases, with 11 bases remaining between them. This CDR3 comprises 12 residues. The germline V gene encodes CDR1 MDHEN and CDR2 SYDVKM. This CDR3 reads CASGITRDTQYF. The CDR3, as DNA: TGTGCCAGCGGAATCACTAGAGATACGCAGTATTTT.

CDR3 protein: CASSPGRVNYGYTF. CDR3 nucleotide sequence: TGTGCCAGCAGCCCCGGGAGGGTGAACTATGGCTACACCTTC. The chain couples TRBV9 to TRBJ1-2; D is uncertain. The CDR3 runs to 14 residues. The germline V gene encodes CDR1 SGDLS and CDR2 YYNGEE. Trimming shortened V by 4 bases and J by 2 bases, and 12 bases separated the two germline ends.

The V gene is TRBV15, the J gene TRBJ2-7, with D perhaps TRBD1 (5 bases). The CDR3 loop spans 15 amino acids. Trimming removed 0 bases from V and 5 bases from J, with 14 bases in between. Germline V gene lookup returns CDR1 LNHNV and CDR2 YYDKDF (reference sequence). CDR3 sequence: CATSRDKGQADEQYF. In DNA, the CDR3 is TGTGCCACCAGCAGAGATAAGGGGCAGGCCGACGAGCAGTACTTC.

The V call is TRBV6-5, the J call TRBJ2-7; tentative D call: TRBD1 (6 bases). This CDR3 region has 15 residues. V lost 0 bases and J 6 bases, leaving 15 bases between the germline ends. Looked up from germline, CDR1 is MNHEY and CDR2 is SVGAGI. CDR3 DNA sequence: TGTGCCAGCAGTTACTCGGCACAGGGTTATAGCGAGCAGTACTTC. Protein: CASSYSAQGYSEQYF.

The CDR3 protein is CASSVQGTSNQPQHF. The CDR3, as DNA: TGTGCCAGCAGCGTCCAGGGAACGAGCAATCAGCCCCAGCATTTT. The rearrangement links TRBV5-5 to TRBJ1-5; TRBD1 is a possible D gene (5 bases). V lost 4 bases and J 1 base, leaving 12 bases between the germline ends. The germline V gene has CDR1 SGHKS and CDR2 YYEKEE (reference sequence). The CDR3 is 15 residues long. Using reference TRBV5-5 and TRBJ1-5 for the parts outside the CDR3, the full variable domain is DAGVTQSPTHLIKTRGQQVTLRCSPISGHKSVSWYQQVLGQGPQFIFQYYEKEERGRGNFPDRFSARQFPNYSSELNVNALLLGDSALYLCASSVQGTSNQPQHFGDGTRLSIL.

The chain recombines TRBV10-1 with TRBJ2-3, with a weak D call TRBD1 (7 bases). Trimming removed 4 bases at V and 6 bases at J, with 14 bases between. The CDR3 loop spans 14 amino acids. The germline V gene encodes CDR1 WNHNN and CDR2 SYGVQD (reference sequence). The CDR3 DNA sequence: TGCGCCAGCAGTGGGACAGGAGGGGGGGATACGCAGTATTTT. Its translation: CASSGTGGGDTQYF.

The chain joins TRBV12-5 to TRBJ1-4, with 7 bases lining up with TRBD1. The germline gives CDR1 LGHNT, CDR2 FRNRAP. This CDR3 region has 15 residues. With V trimmed by 3 bases and J by 5 bases, 6 bases remained unmatched. CDR3 protein: CASGLLGQFNEKLFF. For the CDR3, the DNA is TGTGCTAGTGGTTTACTGGGACAGTTCAATGAAAAACTGTTTTTT.

The rearrangement joins TRBV21-1 to TRBJ1-1; the D call of TRBD1 is as the table states it, not checked on the DNA. TRBV21-1 is a pseudogene. There are 13 residues in the CDR3. In nucleotides, the CDR3 is TGTGCCACCGAGGGACAGGCCAACACTGAAGCTTTCTTT. Protein product: CATEGQANTEAFF.

Here the CDR3 reads CASSYEGVGGNTIYF. The CDR3 DNA reads TGTGCCAGCAGTTACGAGGGGGTAGGGGGAAACACCATATATTTT. The V gene is TRBV6-5, the J gene TRBJ1-3; a weak D match, TRBD1 (6 bases). This CDR3 has 15 amino acids. Trimming shortened V by 2 bases and J by 4 bases, and 12 bases separated the two germline ends. Per germline, CDR1 MNHEY and CDR2 SVGAGI.

The chain joins TRBV28 to TRBJ1-5; TRBD1 matches at 10 bases. The junction had 9 bases not matched to a gene; V was cut back by 4 bases and J by 0 bases. The CDR3 loop spans 18 amino acids. Germline CDR1 and CDR2: MDHEN and SYDVKM. This CDR3 is CASSYLFGTGDSNQPQHF. In nucleotides, the CDR3 is TGTGCCAGCAGTTACCTCTTCGGGACAGGGGATAGCAATCAGCCCCAGCATTTT.

Only a few counts were recorded for this clone. The chain joins TRBV9 to TRBJ1-3; 7 bases line up with TRBD1. V lost 0 bases to trimming and J lost 1 base; unmatched junction nucleotides: 16. This CDR3 has 20 amino acids. Per the germline V gene, CDR1 is SGDLS and CDR2 is YYNGEE. The CDR3 DNA is TGTGCCAGCAGCGTAGAACCAACAGGGGCCCTCTCCGTGTCTGGAAACACCATATATTTT. As protein: CASSVEPTGALSVSGNTIYF.

The genes are TRBV2 and TRBJ2-2, with D hard to call. The CDR3 is 13 amino acids. Trimming stripped 6 bases from V and 1 base from J, with 6 bases between. Germline-derived CDR1 and CDR2 are SNHLY and FYNNEI. This chain's CDR3 is CASRNMNTGELFF. The CDR3 region has the DNA TGTGCCAGCAGGAACATGAACACCGGGGAGCTGTTTTTT.

The chain joins TRBV5-1 to TRBJ2-3; 8 bases agree with TRBD1. CDR1 is SGHRS and CDR2 is YFSETQ in the germline V gene. CDR3 size: 16 residues. V lost 0 bases and J lost 5; bases outside the gene matches: 8. The CDR3 region has the DNA TGCGCCAGCAGCTTGGGGACAGGGACCCTCGGAGATACGCAGTATTTT. The encoded protein is CASSLGTGTLGDTQYF.